What follows are 7 T cell receptor beta chains derived from one specimen sequenced in a study of blood T cell repertoires in COVID-19. Sequenced by immunoSEQ multiplex PCR; TCRdb stores in-frame clones only, minus some. This table holds tens of thousands of clones, approximately 78% found once. The material sequenced was peripheral blood. The receptors shown here come from a man aged 60-69 years with acute or convalescent COVID-19.

The chain carries TRBV6-1 and TRBJ1-2; D is perhaps TRBD1 (5 bases). The germline V gene has CDR1 MNHNS and CDR2 SASEGT. Trimming shortened V by 0 bases and J by 3 bases, and 14 bases separated the two germline ends. The CDR3 loop spans 16 amino acids. The DNA for the CDR3 is TGTGCCAGCAGTGAAGCGTGGGGGGTCCGGGACTATGGCTACACCTTC. Protein product: CASSEAWGVRDYGYTF.

J is TRBJ2-1 and V is TRBV7-8; 8 bases fit TRBD2. The germline CDR1 and CDR2 sequences are SGHVS and FQNEAQ. The CDR3 totals 16 residues. V lost 6 bases, J lost 1 base, and 8 bases stayed unmatched. The CDR3 nucleotides are TGTGCCAGCAGGCCATCGGGAGGGGCTTCCTACAATGAGCAGTTCTTC. It translates to CASRPSGGASYNEQFF.

The chain has TRBV5-1 and TRBJ1-1, with no clear D. Looked up from germline, CDR1 is SGHRS and CDR2 is YFSETQ. The V end lost 4 bases, the J end lost 4 bases, and 17 bases lay between the germline ends. The CDR3 length is 15 residues. The CDR3 DNA reads TGCGCCAGCAGCCCTATCGAGGCATACGGCACTGAAGCTTTCTTT. It codes for CASSPIEAYGTEAFF.

This clone was found once. The genes are TRBV12-3 or TRBV12-4 and TRBJ1-5; 8 nucleotides align to TRBD1. The CDR3 runs to 13 residues. The J segment lost 6 bases and the V segment lost 4 bases, leaving 2 bases of the junction unmatched. CDR3 in DNA: TGTGCCAGCAGTTCAGGGGGCGGTCAGCCCCAGCATTTT. Encoded protein: CASSSGGGQPQHF.

This chain uses TRBV11-3 with TRBJ2-7; the D gene is possibly TRBD1 (6 bases). CDR3 length: 13 residues. Germline CDR1 SGHNT, CDR2 YENEEA. V was pared by 5 bases and J by 0 bases, with 8 bases between. CDR3 residues: CASSLDSSYEQYF. In DNA form, the CDR3 reads TGTGCCAGCAGCCTGGACAGCTCCTACGAGCAGTACTTC.

The chain employs TRBV12-5 and TRBJ1-2, with D unclear. Trimming pared 0 bases from V and 7 bases from J, leaving 18 bases between. Per germline, CDR1 LGHNT and CDR2 FRNRAP. This CDR3 has 16 amino acids. CDR3 in amino acids: CASGLVRGSGSGGYTF. Written as DNA, the CDR3 is TGTGCTAGTGGTTTGGTACGCGGCAGTGGAAGCGGTGGCTACACCTTC.

In this sample, this clone turned up once. The J gene is TRBJ1-6, the V gene TRBV19; TRBD1 is a possible D gene (5 bases). The V end was cut by 0 bases, the J end by 5 bases, with 5 bases between. In germline, CDR1 is LNHDA, CDR2 SQIVND (reference sequence). This CDR3 spans 14 amino acids. This chain's CDR3 is CASSIDRDNSPLHF. The CDR3 nucleotides read TGTGCCAGTAGTATAGACAGGGATAATTCACCCCTCCACTTT.